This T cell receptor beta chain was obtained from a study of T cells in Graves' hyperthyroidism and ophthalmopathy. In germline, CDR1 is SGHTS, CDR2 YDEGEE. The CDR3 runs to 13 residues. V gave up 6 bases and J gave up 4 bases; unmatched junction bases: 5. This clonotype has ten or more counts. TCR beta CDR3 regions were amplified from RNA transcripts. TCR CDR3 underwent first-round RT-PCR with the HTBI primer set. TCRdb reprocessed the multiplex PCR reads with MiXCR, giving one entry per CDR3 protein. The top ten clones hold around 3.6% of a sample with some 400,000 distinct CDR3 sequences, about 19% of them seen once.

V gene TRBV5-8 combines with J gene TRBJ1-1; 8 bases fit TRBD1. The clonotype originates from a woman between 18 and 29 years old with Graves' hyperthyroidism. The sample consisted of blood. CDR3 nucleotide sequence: TGTGCCAGCATCCTGGACAGGGCCACTGAAGCTTTCTTT. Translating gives CASILDRATEAFF.